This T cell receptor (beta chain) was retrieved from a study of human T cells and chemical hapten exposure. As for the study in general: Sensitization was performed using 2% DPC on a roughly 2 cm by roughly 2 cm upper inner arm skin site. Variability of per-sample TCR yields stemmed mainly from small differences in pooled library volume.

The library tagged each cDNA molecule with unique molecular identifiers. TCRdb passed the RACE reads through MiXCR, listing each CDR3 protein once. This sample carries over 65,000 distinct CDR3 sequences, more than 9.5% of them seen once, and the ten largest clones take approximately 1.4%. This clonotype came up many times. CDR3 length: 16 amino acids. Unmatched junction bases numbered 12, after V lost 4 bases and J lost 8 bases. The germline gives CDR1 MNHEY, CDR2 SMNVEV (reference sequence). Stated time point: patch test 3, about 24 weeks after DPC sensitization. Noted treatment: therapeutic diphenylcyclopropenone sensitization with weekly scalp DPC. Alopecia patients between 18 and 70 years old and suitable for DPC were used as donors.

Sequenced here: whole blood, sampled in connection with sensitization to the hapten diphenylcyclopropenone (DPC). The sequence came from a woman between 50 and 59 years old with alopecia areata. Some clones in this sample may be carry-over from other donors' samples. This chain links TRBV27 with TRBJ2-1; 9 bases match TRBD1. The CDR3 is CASSSRGTGLWDEQFF. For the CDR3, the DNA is TGTGCCAGCAGTTCTCGAGGGACAGGGTTGTGGGATGAGCAGTTCTTC.